This section outlines one T cell receptor beta chain sequence together with its context. Antigen unknown. Partitioning of CD4+ cells yielded a CD45RA+ naive subset and a CD45RA-negative memory subset. The entry originates in a study of shared clonotypes between healthy human individuals. Study outcomes and limitations: Few donors limited the genetic and exposure-history diversity represented. Naive CD4 clonotypes overlapped across several donors at approximately 5.5%.

Trimming shortened V by 6 bases and J by 2 bases, and 13 bases separated the two germline ends. Germline loops: CDR1 SEHNR, CDR2 FQNEAQ (reference sequence). The CDR3 has 15 residues. The study ran the assay at deep level. Produced via immunoSEQ multiplex PCR; TCRdb's table is partial and in-frame only. The sample includes about a million clones, 70% to 85% of them seen just once. Sequenced input: memory CD4+ T cells sorted from blood. Specified subset: CD45RA-negative fraction. The rearrangement uses TRBV7-9 and TRBJ2-2; the D gene is possibly TRBD1 (6 bases). This TCR was sampled from a man aged 18-30 years in good health. CDR3 protein: CASRLAGVNTGELFF. In DNA form, the CDR3 reads TGTGCCAGCAGGCTAGCAGGGGTCAACACCGGGGAGCTGTTTTTT.